Listed here are 14 T cell receptor beta chains from one sample, sequenced in a study of blood T cells in healthy people across ages. It was with a sample-barcoded 5' primer and a J-beta primer mix that a second PCR of roughly 6 to 11 cycles was run. TCRdb itself ran the 5' RACE reads through MiXCR, one entry per CDR3 protein. The sample has more than 1,400,000 distinct CDR3 sequences; about 43% are singletons. Source material: blood. The receptors were sampled from a woman aged 18 to 35 in good health.

The chain is built from TRBV9 and TRBJ2-1; 12 nucleotides align to TRBD2. From germline, CDR1 is SGDLS and CDR2 YYNGEE. V lost 5 bases and J lost 6; bases outside the gene matches: 18. The CDR3 is 19 residues long. The CDR3 DNA reads TGTGCCAGCAGTCACAGTTTCGCGACTAGCGGGAGTATCCCCAATGAGCAGTTCTTC. Protein: CASSHSFATSGSIPNEQFF.

This clonotype was detected only a few times. The V gene is TRBV5-1, the J gene TRBJ2-3; TRBD2 is a possible D gene (5 bases). The CDR3 has 15 residues. V lost 8 bases and J lost 1, with 17 bases in between. Looked up from germline, CDR1 is SGHRS and CDR2 is YFSETQ. This chain's CDR3 is CASIPGSSRTDTQYF. CDR3 coding DNA: TGCGCCAGTATCCCGGGATCCAGTCGCACAGATACGCAGTATTTT.

This clonotype showed up just a few times. DNA for the CDR3: TGTGCCAGCAGCCCAAATCCCGGGACAGGGAAAGCCTGGCTCTCCTACAATGAGCAGTTCTTC. This encodes CASSPNPGTGKAWLSYNEQFF. The chain is built from TRBV7-3 and TRBJ2-1; the match to TRBD1 covers 9 bases. V was pared by 5 bases and J by 0 bases, with 20 bases of the junction left unmatched. The germline CDR1 and CDR2 sequences are SGHTA and FQGTGA. The CDR3 is 21 amino acids.

This clonotype was recorded a few times. The chain uses TRBV7-7 and TRBJ2-3; 8 nucleotides line up with TRBD2. With V trimmed by 0 bases and J by 4 bases, 3 bases remained unmatched. The CDR3 has 15 amino acids. Germline CDR1 reads SSHAT; CDR2 reads FNYEAQ (reference sequence). The DNA of the CDR3 is TGTGCCAGCAGCTTAGCACCGGGAGGGTCAGATACGCAGTATTTT. Residues: CASSLAPGGSDTQYF.

This clonotype was seen only a few times. V gene TRBV5-5 combines with J gene TRBJ1-1; 8 bases match TRBD1. The CDR3 runs 17 residues. The germline V gene encodes CDR1 SGHKS and CDR2 YYEKEE (reference sequence). Trimming at V came to 1 base and at J to 0 bases, leaving 8 bases not matched to a gene. CDR3 protein: CASSLWAGGGLNTEAFF. DNA for the CDR3: TGTGCCAGCAGCTTGTGGGCAGGGGGCGGTTTGAACACTGAAGCTTTCTTT.

The gene calls are TRBV4-1 and TRBJ1-1; D is unclear. This CDR3 is built from 15 residues. CDR1 and CDR2 (germline): MGHRA, YSYEKL. The V end lost 1 base, the J end lost 4 bases, and 13 bases lay between the germline ends. CDR3: CASSQVAGEGTEAFF. In nucleotides, the CDR3 is TGCGCCAGCAGCCAAGTGGCAGGTGAGGGCACTGAAGCTTTCTTT.

The genes are TRBV12-3 or TRBV12-4 and TRBJ2-3; TRBD1 matches at 9 bases. J was trimmed by 12 bases and V by 5 bases; bases with no gene match: 9. This CDR3 contains 13 residues. CDR3 nucleotide sequence: TGTGCCAGCAGTGTACAGGGACAGGGCTCCCAGTATTTT. Translating it yields CASSVQGQGSQYF.

The chain is built from TRBV7-2 and TRBJ2-1; no clear D gene. V was shortened by 5 bases and J by 12 bases, with 17 bases between the two germline ends. Germline-derived CDR1 and CDR2 are SGHTA and FQGNSA. The CDR3 runs to 13 residues. CDR3 bases: TGTGCCAGCAGCCCCAGTCGGCTTCAAAGGCAGTTCTTC. Its protein is CASSPSRLQRQFF. Complete variable domain (other parts from reference TRBV7-2 and TRBJ2-1): GAGVSQSPSNKVTEKGKDVELRCDPISGHTALYWYRQSLGQGLEFLIYFQGNSAPDKSGLPSDRFSAERTGGSVSTLTIQRTQQEDSAVYLCASSPSRLQRQFFGPGTRLTVL.

The chain employs TRBV7-2 and TRBJ1-2; D gene uncertain. This CDR3 is 12 amino acids long. V gave up 5 bases and J gave up 3 bases, with 7 bases separating them. CDR1 is SGHTA, CDR2 FQGNSA, per germline. CDR3 sequence: CASSQYYYGYTF. The CDR3 DNA sequence: TGTGCCAGCAGCCAGTACTACTATGGCTACACCTTC.

This clonotype was picked up a small number of times. The rearrangement joins TRBV6-1 to TRBJ2-7; no clear D gene. The CDR3 runs to 15 residues. Looked up from germline, CDR1 is MNHNS and CDR2 is SASEGT. The V gene lost 0 bases and the J gene lost 6 bases, with 15 bases spanning the gap. CDR3 protein: CASSEASYPGSEQYF. DNA of the CDR3: TGTGCCAGCAGTGAAGCGAGTTACCCCGGAAGCGAGCAGTACTTC.

This clonotype was detected many times. CDR3 amino acids: CASSLGADLYEQYF. CDR3 sequence (DNA): TGTGCCAGCAGCTTAGGCGCAGACCTCTACGAGCAGTACTTC. The rearrangement joins TRBV7-2 to TRBJ2-7; no reliable D call. The germline V gene has CDR1 SGHTA and CDR2 FQGNSA. The CDR3 has 14 residues. The germline V and J ends were trimmed by 1 base and 3 bases, with 10 bases remaining between them.

This clonotype was detected only a few times. The chain has TRBV3-1 and TRBJ2-1; TRBD1 might be the D (5 bases). Germline V lookup: CDR1 LGHDT, CDR2 YNNKEL (reference sequence). The CDR3 is made up of 15 amino acids. Trimming removed 3 bases from V and 9 bases from J, with 18 bases in between. DNA of the CDR3: TGTGCCAGCAGCCAGCCCGACAGTGAGTTCGGTGAGCAGTTCTTC. This encodes CASSQPDSEFGEQFF.

The chain combines TRBV6-1 with TRBJ1-1; 9 bases are a match to TRBD1. CDR3 length: 11 amino acids. Germline CDR1 MNHNS, CDR2 SASEGT. V gave up 11 bases and J gave up 5 bases; unmatched junction bases: 3. CDR3 region: CAGQGLTEAFF. The CDR3 region has the DNA TGTGCCGGACAGGGGTTGACTGAAGCTTTCTTT.

In this sample, this clonotype turned up many times. This rearrangement joins TRBV7-2 to TRBJ1-1, with D perhaps matching TRBD1 (6 bases). The CDR3 is 15 residues long. From germline, CDR1 is SGHTA and CDR2 FQGNSA. Trimming took 1 base from V and 7 from J, leaving 16 bases between them. CDR3: CASSLDGGPGGEAFF. The CDR3 DNA sequence: TGTGCCAGCAGCTTAGATGGGGGCCCCGGGGGTGAAGCTTTCTTT.